The rows below give T cell receptor beta chains drawn from one sample of a study of Ad26.COV2.S vaccination and SARS-CoV-2 variants. TCRdb's copy holds only in-frame clones and misses some; the assay was immunoSEQ multiplex PCR. In the table there are about 320,000 clones, about 86% of which are singletons. The sample consisted of peripheral blood, taken in a trial of Ad26.COV2.S vaccine versus placebo. The receptors derive from a person aged 18-65 years who received the Ad26.COV2.S COVID-19 vaccine or a placebo. Each CDR3 is given with its conserved first and last residue. Fields, in order: CDR3 protein, CDR3 DNA, J gene, clone size, V gene, D gene. A D gene is named only where the DNA matches it firmly. Clone sizes are given selectively: once, few, many, or a class where the clone is expanded.

CASSLMGAGSEQYF | TGTGCCAGCAGCTTAATGGGGGCTGGGTCTGAGCAGTACTTC | TRBJ2-7 | NA | TRBV7-8 | NA
CASSLEVGEGKHEAFF | TGCGCCAGCAGCTTGGAAGTGGGGGAAGGCAAGCATGAAGCTTTCTTT | TRBJ1-1 | NA | TRBV5-1 | NA
CASKGQVYNSPLHF | TGTGCCAGCAAGGGACAGGTCTATAATTCACCCCTCCACTTT | TRBJ1-6 | once | TRBV3-1/TRBV3-2 | TRBD1
CASSPTGPGYTF | TGTGCCAGCAGCCCAACAGGGCCGGGCTACACCTTC | TRBJ1-2 | NA | TRBV7-2 | NA
CATYAGYNQPQHF | TGTGCCACTTACGCGGGTTACAATCAGCCCCAGCATTTT | TRBJ1-5 | NA | TRBV6-5 | NA
CASSHYNEQFF | TGTGCCAGCAGCCACTACAATGAGCAGTTCTTC | TRBJ2-1 | NA | TRBV14 | NA
CASSETGSNTGELFF | TGTGCCAGCAGTGAGACAGGGTCGAACACCGGGGAGCTGTTTTTT | TRBJ2-2 | NA | TRBV2 | TRBD1
CASSQDSAGIYNEQFF | TGTGCCAGCAGCCAAGATTCGGCGGGGATCTACAATGAGCAGTTCTTC | TRBJ2-1 | NA | TRBV14 | NA
CASSLAGANTGELFF | TGCGCCAGCAGCTTAGCGGGAGCGAACACCGGGGAGCTGTTTTTT | TRBJ2-2 | NA | TRBV5-1 | TRBD2
CASSAIEGEQYF | TGTGCCAGCAGCGCAATCGAGGGCGAGCAGTACTTC | TRBJ2-7 | NA | TRBV14 | NA
CASGFSGGETQYF | TGTGCTAGTGGTTTTAGCGGAGGTGAGACCCAGTACTTC | TRBJ2-5 | NA | TRBV12-5 | NA
CASSTERAGELFF | TGTGCCAGCAGCACAGAGCGCGCCGGGGAGCTGTTTTTT | TRBJ2-2 | NA | TRBV6-5 | NA
CASSSTDTQYF | TGTGCCAGCAGTTCCACAGATACGCAGTATTTT | TRBJ2-3 | NA | TRBV6-5 | NA
CASSATGGPGEKLFF | TGTGCCAGCAGCGCGACAGGGGGGCCGGGTGAAAAACTGTTTTTT | TRBJ1-4 | NA | TRBV7-2 | TRBD1
CASSQRFSGGRTDTQYF | TGCGCCAGCAGCCAACGCTTTAGCGGGGGCCGCACAGATACGCAGTATTTT | TRBJ2-3 | once | TRBV4-1 | TRBD2
CASSLGTGIADTQYF | TGTGCCAGCAGCTTAGGGACAGGTATTGCAGATACGCAGTATTTT | TRBJ2-3 | NA | TRBV7-6 | TRBD1
CASSLQGLATDTQYF | TGTGCCAGCAGTCTACAGGGACTAGCGACAGATACGCAGTATTTT | TRBJ2-3 | once | TRBV6-6 | TRBD2
CATSRDADLVAEKLFF | TGTGCCACCAGCAGAGACGCGGACCTCGTGGCTGAAAAACTGTTTTTT | TRBJ1-4 | NA | TRBV15 | NA
CSVPGVGDHEQYF | TGCAGCGTTCCAGGGGTTGGGGACCACGAGCAGTACTTC | TRBJ2-7 | once | TRBV29-1 | NA
CASSPPLGGEFSGNTIYF | TGTGCCAGTAGTCCTCCCCTGGGAGGAGAGTTCTCTGGAAACACCATATATTTT | TRBJ1-3 | NA | TRBV19 | NA
CASSYLSQAFF | TGTGCCAGCAGTTACCTATCTCAGGCTTTCTTT | TRBJ1-1 | NA | TRBV6-6 | NA
CASSGQGNTGELFF | TGTGCCAGCTCTGGACAGGGTAACACCGGGGAGCTGTTTTTT | TRBJ2-2 | NA | TRBV18 | TRBD1
CASMGLGSHSYGYTF | TGTGCCAGCATGGGGTTAGGCAGTCACTCCTATGGCTACACCTTC | TRBJ1-2 | NA | TRBV7-9 | NA
CASSLKRVGEQYF | TGTGCCAGCAGCTTAAAGAGGGTCGGGGAGCAGTACTTC | TRBJ2-7 | NA | TRBV7-6 | NA
CSVGVGSGTQETQYF | TGCAGCGTTGGGGTTGGGTCAGGGACTCAAGAGACCCAGTACTTC | TRBJ2-5 | NA | TRBV29-1 | NA
CASSIATGGRGNTIYF | TGTGCCAGTAGTATTGCGACGGGGGGACGAGGAAACACCATATATTTT | TRBJ1-3 | NA | TRBV19 | NA
CSGDRGGHEQFF | TGCAGCGGGGACAGGGGCGGTCATGAGCAGTTCTTC | TRBJ2-1 | NA | TRBV29-1 | TRBD1
CASSLALGRGESGNTIYF | TGTGCCAGCAGCTTGGCCCTCGGTAGGGGGGAATCAGGAAACACCATATATTTT | TRBJ1-3 | few | TRBV5-6 | NA
CASSIEGRAEAFF | TGTGCCAGTAGTATAGAGGGACGGGCTGAAGCTTTCTTT | TRBJ1-1 | NA | TRBV19 | NA
CASRAPATSARTYNEQFF | TGTGCCAGCAGGGCACCAGCTACTAGCGCCCGTACCTACAATGAGCAGTTCTTC | TRBJ2-1 | NA | TRBV13 | TRBD2
CASSLAWGENEQYF | TGCGCCAGCAGCCTAGCCTGGGGGGAAAACGAGCAGTACTTC | TRBJ2-7 | NA | TRBV4-1 | NA
CASSEGIANYGYTF | TGTGCCAGCAGTGAAGGTATAGCTAACTATGGCTACACCTTC | TRBJ1-2 | NA | TRBV25-1 | NA
CAISGGLAGEDTQYF | TGTGCCATCAGTGGGGGACTAGCGGGGGAAGATACGCAGTATTTT | TRBJ2-3 | NA | TRBV10-3 | TRBD2
CASSILVGKGTEAFF | TGTGCCAGTAGTATTCTGGTAGGGAAGGGCACTGAAGCTTTCTTT | TRBJ1-1 | NA | TRBV19 | NA
CASSPGQGTNTEAFF | TGTGCCAGCAGTCCGGGACAGGGGACGAACACTGAAGCTTTCTTT | TRBJ1-1 | NA | TRBV6-5 | TRBD1
CASSHTDSVYEQYF | TGTGCCAGCAGCCACACGGACAGCGTCTACGAGCAGTACTTC | TRBJ2-7 | NA | TRBV13 | NA
CASKTGLDNSPLHF | TGTGCCAGCAAGACAGGGTTGGACAATTCACCCCTCCACTTT | TRBJ1-6 | NA | TRBV6-5 | TRBD1
CSASATGTAYNSPLHF | TGCAGTGCTAGTGCCACCGGGACAGCGTATAATTCACCCCTCCACTTT | TRBJ1-6 | NA | TRBV20-1 | TRBD1
CASSVEARMNTEAFF | TGTGCCAGCAGCGTAGAGGCTCGAATGAACACTGAAGCTTTCTTT | TRBJ1-1 | NA | TRBV9 | NA
CASSFRGTGDRYGYTF | TGTGCCAGCAGCTTCAGGGGGACAGGGGACAGATATGGCTACACCTTC | TRBJ1-2 | NA | TRBV3-1/TRBV3-2 | TRBD1
CSARENTEAFF | TGCAGTGCTAGAGAGAACACTGAAGCTTTCTTT | TRBJ1-1 | few | TRBV20-1 | NA
CASKLAGGSSYEQYF | TGTGCCAGCAAGCTAGCGGGGGGAAGCTCCTACGAGCAGTACTTC | TRBJ2-7 | NA | TRBV27 | TRBD2
CASSLNSATVTDTQYF | TGTGCCAGCAGCTTAAATTCAGCCACAGTCACAGATACGCAGTATTTT | TRBJ2-3 | NA | TRBV7-2 | NA
CASTQGSSYEQYF | TGCGCCAGCACCCAGGGAAGCTCCTACGAGCAGTACTTC | TRBJ2-7 | NA | TRBV5-1 | NA
CASSQDLVGPNNEQFF | TGTGCCAGCAGCCAAGATCTAGTTGGACCAAACAATGAGCAGTTCTTC | TRBJ2-1 | NA | TRBV3-1/TRBV3-2 | NA
CASSLVGAGYGYTF | TGTGCCAGCAGCTTGGTGGGGGCGGGCTATGGCTACACCTTC | TRBJ1-2 | NA | TRBV5-4 | NA
CASSQGPRANQPQHF | TGTGCCAGCAGCCAAGGCCCCCGGGCTAATCAGCCCCAGCATTTT | TRBJ1-5 | many | TRBV3-1/TRBV3-2 | NA
CASSEGAGRREQYF | TGTGCCAGCAGTGAAGGGGCAGGGAGGCGAGAGCAGTACTTC | TRBJ2-7 | NA | TRBV6-1 | NA
CASSYSEGTEAFF | TGTGCCAGCAGTTACTCTGAGGGGACTGAAGCTTTCTTT | TRBJ1-1 | NA | TRBV6-2/TRBV6-3 | NA
CASSHTGTTDTQYF | TGCGCCAGCAGCCATACCGGGACTACAGATACGCAGTATTTT | TRBJ2-3 | NA | TRBV4-1 | NA
CASSLSRGKNTEAFF | TGTGCCAGCAGCCTGAGTAGGGGGAAGAACACTGAAGCTTTCTTT | TRBJ1-1 | NA | TRBV5-4 | NA
CASSIERRYNEQFF | TGTGCCAGTAGTATTGAGCGCCGCTACAATGAGCAGTTCTTC | TRBJ2-1 | NA | TRBV19 | NA